This T cell receptor (beta chain) was identified during a study of blood T cell repertoires in COVID-19. On the study more broadly: Material from acute and convalescent COVID-19 was sourced from the United States, Italy and Spain.

In germline, CDR1 is SQVTM, CDR2 ANQGSEA. This CDR3 comprises 12 residues. The V end was cut by 5 bases, the J end by 0 bases, with 5 bases between. Per the study methods: Cell counts per sample came from amplifying reference gene primers. Clones were read by immunoSEQ multiplex PCR, and TCRdb kept only the in-frame ones, dropping some. V and J calls and clone size are copied from that table; D and trimming were computed from the DNA. The table shows 150,000 to 200,000 clones, with approximately 80% occurring only once. The source material was peripheral blood. V is TRBV29-1 and J is TRBJ1-3, with D unresolved. This TCR came from a man aged 45 to 65 who had recovered from COVID-19. The CDR3 here is CSVLSSGNTIYF. Here the CDR3 DNA reads TGCAGCGTTCTGAGCTCTGGAAACACCATATATTTT.